This T cell receptor beta chain was retrieved from a study of memory CD8 T cells in hepatitis C reinfection. Study overall: After reinfection, two primary-infection resolvers became chronically infected. Samples late or after reinfection came 12 to 24 weeks post-detection.

Time point described: late/post reinfection, 12 to 24 weeks after detection. TCR sequencing was done directly ex vivo on sorted cells, without expansion in vitro. At all three reinfection time points, viable CD3+ CD8+ CD45RO- cells from a couple of donors served as controls. CDR1 PRHDT and CDR2 FYEKMQ come from the germline V gene (reference sequence). J was trimmed by 3 bases and V by 6 bases; bases with no gene match: 12. The CDR3 extends over 18 amino acids. Of note for this clone: Its antigen remains unidentified.

The repertoire was sequenced with immunoSEQ multiplex PCR; TCRdb's copy has only in-frame clones and lacks some. The sample yields approximately 46,000 clones, 80% to 90% seen once. General study points: Only 5 or 6 donors prevented definitive conclusions about public clonotypes.

This receptor was obtained from a man between 18 and 29 years old with hepatitis C virus infection. V usage is TRBV13 and J usage is TRBJ2-1, with 12 bases lining up with TRBD2. The sample comprised naive CD8+ T cells sorted from blood. The CDR3 spells CASRPSPTSGGLYNEQFF. DNA for the CDR3: TGTGCCAGCAGGCCTTCCCCTACTAGCGGGGGGCTCTACAATGAGCAGTTCTTC.